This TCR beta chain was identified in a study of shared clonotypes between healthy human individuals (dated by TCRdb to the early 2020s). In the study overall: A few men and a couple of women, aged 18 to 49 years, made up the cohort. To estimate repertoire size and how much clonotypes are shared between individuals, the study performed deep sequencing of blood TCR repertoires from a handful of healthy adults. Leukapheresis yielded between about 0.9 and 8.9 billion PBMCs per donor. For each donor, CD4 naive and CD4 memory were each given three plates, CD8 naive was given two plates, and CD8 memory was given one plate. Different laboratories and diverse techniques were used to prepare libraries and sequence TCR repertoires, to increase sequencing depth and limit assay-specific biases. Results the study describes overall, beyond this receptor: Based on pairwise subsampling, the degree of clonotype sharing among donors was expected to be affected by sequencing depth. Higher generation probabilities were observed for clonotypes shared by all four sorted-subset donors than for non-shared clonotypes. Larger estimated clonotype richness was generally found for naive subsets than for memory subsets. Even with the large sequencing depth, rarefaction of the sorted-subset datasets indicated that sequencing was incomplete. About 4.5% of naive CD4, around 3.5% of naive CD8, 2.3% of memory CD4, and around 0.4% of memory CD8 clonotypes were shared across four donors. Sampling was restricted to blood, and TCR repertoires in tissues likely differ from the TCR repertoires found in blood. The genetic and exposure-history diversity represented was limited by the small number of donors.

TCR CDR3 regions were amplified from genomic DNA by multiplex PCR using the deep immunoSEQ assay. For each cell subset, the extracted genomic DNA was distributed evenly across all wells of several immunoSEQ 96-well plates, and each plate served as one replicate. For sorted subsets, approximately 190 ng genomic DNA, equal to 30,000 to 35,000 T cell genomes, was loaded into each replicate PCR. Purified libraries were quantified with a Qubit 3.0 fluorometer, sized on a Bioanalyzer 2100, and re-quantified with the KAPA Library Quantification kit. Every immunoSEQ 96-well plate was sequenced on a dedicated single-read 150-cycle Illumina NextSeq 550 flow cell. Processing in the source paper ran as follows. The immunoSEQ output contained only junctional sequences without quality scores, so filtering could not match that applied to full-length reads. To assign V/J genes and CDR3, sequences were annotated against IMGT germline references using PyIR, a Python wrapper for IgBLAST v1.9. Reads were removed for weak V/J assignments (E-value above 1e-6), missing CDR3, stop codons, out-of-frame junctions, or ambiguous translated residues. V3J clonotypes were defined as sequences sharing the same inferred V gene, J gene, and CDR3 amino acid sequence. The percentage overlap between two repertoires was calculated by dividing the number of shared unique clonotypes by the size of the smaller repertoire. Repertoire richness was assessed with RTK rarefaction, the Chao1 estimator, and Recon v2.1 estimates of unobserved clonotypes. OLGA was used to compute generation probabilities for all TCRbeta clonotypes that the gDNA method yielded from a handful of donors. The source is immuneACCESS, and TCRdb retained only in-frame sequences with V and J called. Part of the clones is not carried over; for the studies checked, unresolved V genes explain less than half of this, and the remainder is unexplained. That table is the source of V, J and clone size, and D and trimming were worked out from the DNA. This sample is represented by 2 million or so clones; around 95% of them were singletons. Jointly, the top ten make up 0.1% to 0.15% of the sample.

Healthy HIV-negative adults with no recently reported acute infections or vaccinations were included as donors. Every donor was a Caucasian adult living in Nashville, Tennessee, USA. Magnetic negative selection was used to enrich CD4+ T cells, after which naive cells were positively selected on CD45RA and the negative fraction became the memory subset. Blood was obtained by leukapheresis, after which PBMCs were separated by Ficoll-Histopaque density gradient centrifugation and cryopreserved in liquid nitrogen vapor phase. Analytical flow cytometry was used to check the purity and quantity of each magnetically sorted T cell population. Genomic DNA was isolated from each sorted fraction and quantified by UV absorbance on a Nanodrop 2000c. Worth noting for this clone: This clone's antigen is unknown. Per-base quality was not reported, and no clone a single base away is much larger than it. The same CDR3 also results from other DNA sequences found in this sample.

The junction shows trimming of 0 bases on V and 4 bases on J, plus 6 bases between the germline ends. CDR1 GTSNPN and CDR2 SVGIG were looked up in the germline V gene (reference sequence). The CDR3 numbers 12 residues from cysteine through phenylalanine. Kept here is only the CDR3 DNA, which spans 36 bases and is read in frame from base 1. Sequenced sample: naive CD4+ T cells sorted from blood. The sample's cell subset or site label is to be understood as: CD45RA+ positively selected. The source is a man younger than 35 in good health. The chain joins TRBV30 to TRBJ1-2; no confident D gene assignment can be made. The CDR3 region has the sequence CAWSVGGYGYTF. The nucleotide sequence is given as TGTGCCTGGAGTGTAGGAGGCTATGGCTACACCTTC.